These T cell receptor beta chains were read from a single sample in a study of cytotoxic CD8 clonotypes in ibrutinib-treated CLL. Here immunoSEQ multiplex PCR was the method, and the copy in TCRdb shows in-frame clones only, minus some. The sample carries fewer than 50,000 clones, 53% recorded once. This sample comprised PBMCs, obtained after 12 months of ibrutinib treatment. Receptors originate from a human donor with chronic lymphocytic leukemia. The CDR3 runs from the conserved cysteine through the conserved F or W. D genes are given only for firm matches. Size tells how often a clone was seen (once, few, many) or the class of an expanded clone, and some rows leave it out.

d_gene	v_gene	j_gene	abundance	CDR3nt	CDR3aa
TRBD1	TRBV5-1	TRBJ1-5	.	TGCGCCAGCAGCTCCCAGGGGGCGGCTCAGCCCCAGCATTTT	CASSSQGAAQPQHF
TRBD1	TRBV30	TRBJ1-1	.	TGTGCCTGGAGTCTTCTTGGGACAGAAAACACTGAAGCTTTCTTT	CAWSLLGTENTEAFF
.	TRBV5-1	TRBJ2-7	.	TGCGCCAGCAGCTTTGGCAGTATTTCGCGGGAGCAGTACTTC	CASSFGSISREQYF
.	TRBV13	TRBJ2-5	few	TGTGCCAGCAGCTTAAGACAGGGAGGAGAGACCCAGTACTTC	CASSLRQGGETQYF
.	TRBV18	TRBJ1-1	few	TGTGCCAGCTCACCAGGAGGACAGAACACTGAAGCTTTCTTT	CASSPGGQNTEAFF
TRBD1	TRBV28	TRBJ2-7	many	TGTGCCAGCAGTCGGGGACAGACCTACGAGCAGTACTTC	CASSRGQTYEQYF
.	TRBV6-1	TRBJ2-2	.	TGTGCCAGCAGTGATGAGAGATACACCGGGGAGCTGTTTTTT	CASSDERYTGELFF
.	TRBV19	TRBJ1-3	.	TGTGCCAGTAGTGCGGCCCGGACCACTGGAAACACCATATATTTT	CASSAARTTGNTIYF
.	TRBV20-1	TRBJ2-7	.	TGCAGTGCCCAAAAGTACTACGAGCAGTACTTC	CSAQKYYEQYF
TRBD1	TRBV27	TRBJ2-7	.	TGTGCCAGCAGCGGACAGGGACCCTACGAGCAGTACTTC	CASSGQGPYEQYF
.	TRBV18	TRBJ2-7	.	TGTGCCAGCTCACCACAGAGCGGAAGTTACGAGCAGTACTTC	CASSPQSGSYEQYF
TRBD1	TRBV5-1	TRBJ1-4	.	TGCGCCAGCAGCCCTACAGACAGGGCGGAAAAACTGTTTTTT	CASSPTDRAEKLFF
TRBD1	TRBV28	TRBJ1-5	.	TGTGCCAGCAGTGCTCTGACAGGGGTACAGCCCCAGCATTTT	CASSALTGVQPQHF
.	TRBV27	TRBJ2-1	.	TGTGCCAGCAGCTGGCGCCGGGGCTCGGACCATGAGCAGTTCTTC	CASSWRRGSDHEQFF
.	TRBV30	TRBJ1-1	.	TGTGCCTCTATTCATTGGAACACTGAAGCTTTCTTT	CASIHWNTEAFF
TRBD2	TRBV5-4	TRBJ2-5	.	TGTGCCAGCAGCTTGAAGGCGGGAGCGGAGACCCAGTACTTC	CASSLKAGAETQYF
.	TRBV7-2	TRBJ2-7	many	TGTGCCAGCAGCCAGAGACAGGCGCCCGACTACGAGCAGTACTTC	CASSQRQAPDYEQYF
TRBD2	TRBV7-2	TRBJ2-5	.	TGTGCCAGCAGCTTAGCGGGACTAGATCGCGAGACCCAGTACTTC	CASSLAGLDRETQYF
TRBD2	TRBV11-2	TRBJ2-7	few	TGTGCCAGCAGCTCTCGGGAGGGCGGCTCCTACGAGCAGTACTTC	CASSSREGGSYEQYF
TRBD2	TRBV4-2	TRBJ2-7	.	TGTGCCAGCAGCCAAGATTCTGGCGGGAGGACCTACGAGCAGTACTTC	CASSQDSGGRTYEQYF
TRBD1	TRBV2	TRBJ2-3	once	TGTGCCAGCAGTGGACAGGGGGGGAGAGATACGCAGTATTTT	CASSGQGGRDTQYF
TRBD2	TRBV4-2	TRBJ2-1	.	TGTGCCAGCAGCCGTAGCGGGACCGATTACAATGAGCAGTTCTTC	CASSRSGTDYNEQFF
.	TRBV9	TRBJ2-3	.	TGTGCCAGCAGGGGAGTTCCAGATACGCAGTATTTT	CASRGVPDTQYF
TRBD1	TRBV28	TRBJ1-5	many	TGTGCCAGCAGTTTGCAGGGGGGGCTTTATCAGCCCCAGCATTTT	CASSLQGGLYQPQHF
TRBD2	TRBV29-1	TRBJ2-1	.	TGCAGCGTTCTGACTAGCGGGAGGGCTTACAATGAGCAGTTCTTC	CSVLTSGRAYNEQFF
TRBD1	TRBV2	TRBJ1-6	few	TGTGCCAGCATCCTGGACAGGACTGATAATTCACCCCTCCACTTT	CASILDRTDNSPLHF
TRBD1	TRBV15	TRBJ1-4	.	TGTGCCACCAGCAGACCTTCCGGGACAGGCCTCCGAAAACTGTTTTTT	CATSRPSGTGLRKLFF
TRBD2	TRBV23-1	TRBJ2-1	.	TGCGCCAGCAGTCAATCCCGGGGACTAGACCTCTCCTACAATGAGCAGTTCTTC	CASSQSRGLDLSYNEQFF
TRBD2	TRBV9	TRBJ2-1	.	TGTGCCAGCAGCGCGGGCTCTAGCGGGAGACAAAATGAGCAGTTCTTC	CASSAGSSGRQNEQFF
TRBD1	TRBV6-6	TRBJ1-1	.	TGTGCCAGCAGGGCCCAGGGGGGGGCGACTGAAGCTTTCTTT	CASRAQGGATEAFF
.	TRBV18	TRBJ2-7	once	TGTGCCAGCTCACCTTTGAGCTTGCCCCACGAGCAGTACTTC	CASSPLSLPHEQYF
.	TRBV10-2	TRBJ1-3	.	TGCGCCAGCAGTGGGACAGTGGCCGACACCATATATTTT	CASSGTVADTIYF
.	TRBV20-1	TRBJ2-3	.	TGCAGTGCTAGGATAGATACGCAGTATTTT	CSARIDTQYF
.	TRBV18	TRBJ1-2	.	TGTGCCAGCTCACAGGGCTCGGCTAACTATGGCTACACCTTC	CASSQGSANYGYTF
.	TRBV28	TRBJ1-5	.	TGTGCCAGCAGTTCAAGACAGCCCCAGCATTTT	CASSSRQPQHF
.	TRBV28	TRBJ1-4	.	TGTGCCAGCAGACGGTTTGAAAAACTGTTTTTT	CASRRFEKLFF
TRBD2	TRBV4-1	TRBJ2-7	.	TGCGCCAGCAGCCACAGGACTAGAGGGCAGTCTCACGAGCAGTACTTC	CASSHRTRGQSHEQYF
.	TRBV6-1	TRBJ1-2	.	TGTGCCAGCAAGGGAACAGTCTATGGCTACACCTTC	CASKGTVYGYTF
TRBD1	TRBV23-1	TRBJ1-6	.	TGCGCCGCGCTCGGGGGACAGGGTCGAAAATCCTATAATTCACCCCTCCACTTT	CAALGGQGRKSYNSPLHF
.	TRBV14	TRBJ2-1	few	TGTGCCAGCAGCCCCAGGGCAGGTTTTACCTATGAGCAGTTCTTC	CASSPRAGFTYEQFF
TRBD2	TRBV29-1	TRBJ2-2	.	TGCAGCGTTGGAGCTAGCGGACACACCGGGGAGCTGTTTTTT	CSVGASGHTGELFF
TRBD1	TRBV28	TRBJ1-2	.	TGTGCCAGCAGTTTACGAGACAGGGTGAATGGCTACACCTTC	CASSLRDRVNGYTF
.	TRBV27	TRBJ2-7	.	TGTGCCAGCAGTTTAAACAGGGTGTTAAAGAGTGAGCAGTACTTC	CASSLNRVLKSEQYF
TRBD2	TRBV4-2	TRBJ2-1	.	TGTGCCAGCAGCCAGGGGACTAGCGGGAGAAACAATGAGCAGTTCTTC	CASSQGTSGRNNEQFF
.	TRBV19	TRBJ2-5	.	TGTGCCAGTAGTATCAAGGGAGGCGCAACGAAGACCCAGTACTTC	CASSIKGGATKTQYF
.	TRBV7-9	TRBJ1-5	.	TGTGCCAGCAGCCCTCAGGATAGCAATCAGCCCCAGCATTTT	CASSPQDSNQPQHF
TRBD1	TRBV28	TRBJ2-3	once	TGTGCCAGCAGTTTAGTTCAGACAGGGGACCCAGATACGCAGTATTTT	CASSLVQTGDPDTQYF
.	TRBV9	TRBJ2-3	few	TGTGCCAGCAGCCGATTCGCTGATACGCAGTATTTT	CASSRFADTQYF
.	TRBV6-6	TRBJ1-2	.	TGTGCCAGCAGTTACGGTCAGGGTCCCTATGGCTACACCTTC	CASSYGQGPYGYTF
TRBD1	TRBV27	TRBJ2-2	.	TGTGCCAGCAGTTCCCTACAGGGGATTTTTCGCGTCGGGGAGCTGTTTTTT	CASSSLQGIFRVGELFF
.	TRBV6-1	TRBJ2-3	.	TGTGCCAGCAGTGGACTACCAGACACAGATACGCAGTATTTT	CASSGLPDTDTQYF